This entry features one T cell receptor (beta chain) sequence. This sample was included in a study of CD8 T cells in Susac syndrome. The CDR3 length is 19 residues. A quantity of about 0.45 to 1 ug RNA underwent reverse transcription using random hexamers. Each CDR3 protein is one row after TCRdb ran MiXCR on the immunoSEQ multiplex PCR reads. This sample has fewer than 350,000 distinct CDR3 sequences, with about nine tenths found just once. The chain recombines TRBV21-1 with TRBJ1-5. TRBV21-1 is recorded as a pseudogene. Sequencing was done on a sample of CD8+ T cells from PBMCs. The clonotype originates from a human donor with multiple sclerosis. CDR3 protein: CASSKGKGPTFYSNQPQHF. Written as DNA, the CDR3 is TGTGCCAGCAGCAAAGGTAAAGGGCCAACATTCTATAGCAATCAGCCCCAGCATTTT.